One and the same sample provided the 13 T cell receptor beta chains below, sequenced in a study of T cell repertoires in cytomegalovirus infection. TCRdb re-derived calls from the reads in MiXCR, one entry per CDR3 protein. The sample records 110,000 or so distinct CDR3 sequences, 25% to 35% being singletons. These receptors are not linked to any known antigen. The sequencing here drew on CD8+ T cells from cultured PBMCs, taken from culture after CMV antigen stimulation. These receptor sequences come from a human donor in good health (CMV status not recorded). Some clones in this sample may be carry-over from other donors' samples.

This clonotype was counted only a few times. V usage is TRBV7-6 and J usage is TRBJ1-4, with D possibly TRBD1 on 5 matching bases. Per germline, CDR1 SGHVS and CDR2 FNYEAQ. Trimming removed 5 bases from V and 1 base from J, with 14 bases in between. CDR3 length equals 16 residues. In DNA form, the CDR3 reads TGTGCCAGCAGCCCCTGGGACTCACGAACTAATGAAAAACTGTTTTTT. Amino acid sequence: CASSPWDSRTNEKLFF.

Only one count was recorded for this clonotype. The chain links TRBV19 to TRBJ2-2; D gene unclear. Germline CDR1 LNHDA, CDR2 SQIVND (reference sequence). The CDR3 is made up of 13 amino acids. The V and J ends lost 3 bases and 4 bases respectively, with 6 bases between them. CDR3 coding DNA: TGTGCCAGTAGTATTGCGGCCACCGGGGAGCTGTTTTTT. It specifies CASSIAATGELFF.

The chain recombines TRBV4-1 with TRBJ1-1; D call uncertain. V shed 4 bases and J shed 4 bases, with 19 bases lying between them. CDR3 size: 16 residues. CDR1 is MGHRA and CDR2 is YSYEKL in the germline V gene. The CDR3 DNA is TGCGCCAGCAGCCCCCAAACGGAGATTCGGGTCACTGAAGCTTTCTTT. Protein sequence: CASSPQTEIRVTEAFF.

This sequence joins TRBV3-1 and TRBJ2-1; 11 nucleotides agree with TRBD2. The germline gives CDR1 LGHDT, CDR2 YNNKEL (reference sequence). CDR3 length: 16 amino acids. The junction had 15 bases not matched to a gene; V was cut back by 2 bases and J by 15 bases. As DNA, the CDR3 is TGTGCCAGCAGCCAACTAGCGGGGGGTTTGGGTGTGTTCCCGTTCTTC. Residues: CASSQLAGGLGVFPFF.

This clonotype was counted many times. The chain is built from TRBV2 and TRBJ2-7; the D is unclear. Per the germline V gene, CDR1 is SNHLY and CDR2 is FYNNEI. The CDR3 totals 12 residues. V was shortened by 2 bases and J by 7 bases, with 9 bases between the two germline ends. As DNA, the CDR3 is TGTGCCAGCAGTGAATCGGGTAGTGAGCAGTACTTC. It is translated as CASSESGSEQYF.

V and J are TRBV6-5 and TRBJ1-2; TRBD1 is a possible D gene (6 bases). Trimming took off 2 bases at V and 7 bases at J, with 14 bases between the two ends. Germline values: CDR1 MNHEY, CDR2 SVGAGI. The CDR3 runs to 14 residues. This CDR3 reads CASSYSTGHRGYTF. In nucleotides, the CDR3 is TGTGCCAGCAGTTACAGCACAGGGCATCGTGGCTACACCTTC.

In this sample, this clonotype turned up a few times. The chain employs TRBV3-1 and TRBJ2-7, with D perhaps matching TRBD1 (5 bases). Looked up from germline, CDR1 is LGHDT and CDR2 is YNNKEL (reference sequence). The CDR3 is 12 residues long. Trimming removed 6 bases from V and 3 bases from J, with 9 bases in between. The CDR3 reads CASRDTRYEQYF. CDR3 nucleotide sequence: TGTGCCAGCAGGGACACTCGCTACGAGCAGTACTTC.

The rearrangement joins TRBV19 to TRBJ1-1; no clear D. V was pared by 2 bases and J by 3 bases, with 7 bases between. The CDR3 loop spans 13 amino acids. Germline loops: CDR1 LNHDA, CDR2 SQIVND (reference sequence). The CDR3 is CASSITFYTEAFF. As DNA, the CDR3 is TGTGCCAGTAGTATAACATTCTACACTGAAGCTTTCTTT.

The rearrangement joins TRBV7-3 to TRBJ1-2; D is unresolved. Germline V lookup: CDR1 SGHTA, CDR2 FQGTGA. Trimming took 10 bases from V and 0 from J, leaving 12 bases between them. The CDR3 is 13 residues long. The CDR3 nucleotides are TGTGCCACCATTACGGTATCTAACTATGGCTACACCTTC. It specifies CATITVSNYGYTF.

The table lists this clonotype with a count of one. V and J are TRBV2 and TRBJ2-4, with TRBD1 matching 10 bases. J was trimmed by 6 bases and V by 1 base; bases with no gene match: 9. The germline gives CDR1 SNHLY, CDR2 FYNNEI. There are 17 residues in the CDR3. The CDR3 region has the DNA TGTGCCAGCAGTGAAGAAATGGGACAGGGGAGAAGAAACATTCAGTACTTC. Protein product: CASSEEMGQGRRNIQYF. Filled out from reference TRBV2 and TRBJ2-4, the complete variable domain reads EPEVTQTPSHQVTQMGQEVILRCVPISNHLYFYWYRQILGQKVEFLVSFYNNEISEKSEIFDDQFSVERPDGSNFTLKIRSTKLEDSAMYFCASSEEMGQGRRNIQYFGAGTRLSVL.

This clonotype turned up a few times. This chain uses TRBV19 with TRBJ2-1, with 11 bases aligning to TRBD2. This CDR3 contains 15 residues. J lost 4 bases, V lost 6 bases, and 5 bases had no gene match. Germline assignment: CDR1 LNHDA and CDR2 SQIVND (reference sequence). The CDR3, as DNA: TGTGCCAGTAGCAGACTAGCGGGGCTATACAATGAGCAGTTCTTC. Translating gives CASSRLAGLYNEQFF.

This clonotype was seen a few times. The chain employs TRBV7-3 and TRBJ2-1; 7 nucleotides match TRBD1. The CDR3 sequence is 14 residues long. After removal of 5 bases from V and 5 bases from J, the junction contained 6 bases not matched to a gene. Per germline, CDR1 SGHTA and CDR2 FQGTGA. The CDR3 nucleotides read TGTGCCAGCAGCATAGCCGGGACAGACAATGAGCAGTTCTTC. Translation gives CASSIAGTDNEQFF. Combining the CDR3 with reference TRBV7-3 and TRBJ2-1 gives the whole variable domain GAGVSQTPSNKVTEKGKYVELRCDPISGHTALYWYRQSLGQGPEFLIYFQGTGAADDSGLPNDRFFAVRPEGSVSTLKIQRTERGDSAVYLCASSIAGTDNEQFFGPGTRLTVL.

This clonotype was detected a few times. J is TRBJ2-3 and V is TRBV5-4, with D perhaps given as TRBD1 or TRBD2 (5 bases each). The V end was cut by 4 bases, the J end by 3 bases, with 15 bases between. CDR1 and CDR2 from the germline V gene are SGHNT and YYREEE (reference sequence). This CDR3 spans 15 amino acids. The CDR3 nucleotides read TGTGCCAGCAGCCCGTCGGGGCGGCAAACAGATACGCAGTATTTT. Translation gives CASSPSGRQTDTQYF.